Below are 16 T cell receptor beta chains sequenced from a single sample in a study of cytomegalovirus exposure and HLA in healthy donors. Both 60 Vbeta primers and 13 Jbeta primers went into the PCR. Assay used: immunoSEQ multiplex PCR; TCRdb lists only in-frame clones, some missing. Here the sample table reports 150,000 or so clones. The sequencing sample was made of PBMCs. The receptors were gathered from a woman aged 50 to 65 in good health and CMV-seronegative.

The genes are TRBV4-1 and TRBJ2-1; a possible D gene is TRBD1 (6 bases). Trimming removed 0 bases at V and 2 bases at J, with 8 bases between. The CDR3 sequence is 15 residues long. CDR1 is MGHRA, CDR2 YSYEKL, per germline. As DNA, the CDR3 is TGCGCCAGCAGCCAAGAGCGGACAGCCTACAATGAGCAGTTCTTC. This encodes CASSQERTAYNEQFF.

The chain recombines TRBV7-9 with TRBJ1-2; a possible D gene is TRBD1 (5 bases). The CDR3 is 14 amino acids. The V gene's germline CDR1 is SEHNR and CDR2 FQNEAQ (reference sequence). The V gene lost 6 bases and the J gene lost 0 bases, with 11 bases spanning the gap. The CDR3: CASREYRTNYGYTF. The CDR3 DNA reads TGTGCCAGCAGGGAGTACAGGACTAACTATGGCTACACCTTC.

The chain carries TRBV7-2 and TRBJ1-2, with TRBD1 identical over 10 bases. Losses at the gene ends were 1 base for V and 7 bases for J; bases not matched to a gene: 9. The CDR3 runs to 16 residues. CDR1 is SGHTA and CDR2 is FQGNSA in the germline V gene. CDR3 sequence (DNA): TGTGCCAGCAGCTTAGTGGGGGGGACAGGGGTAGGTGGCTACACCTTC. This codes for CASSLVGGTGVGGYTF. Based on the CDR3 plus reference TRBV7-2 and TRBJ1-2, the full variable domain is GAGVSQSPSNKVTEKGKDVELRCDPISGHTALYWYRQSLGQGLEFLIYFQGNSAPDKSGLPSDRFSAERTGGSVSTLTIQRTQQEDSAVYLCASSLVGGTGVGGYTFGSGTRLTVV.

V gene TRBV9 combines with J gene TRBJ2-3, with TRBD1 matching over 10 bases. The germline V gene has CDR1 SGDLS and CDR2 YYNGEE. The CDR3 length is 15 residues. V lost 0 bases, J lost 5 bases, and 3 bases stayed unmatched. CDR3 nucleotides: TGTGCCAGCAGCGTAGTGACAGGGGGCAGAGATACGCAGTATTTT. Protein sequence: CASSVVTGGRDTQYF.

The rearrangement links TRBV7-6 to TRBJ2-7, with D maybe TRBD2 (6 bases). The CDR3 consists of 12 residues. The V and J ends lost 6 bases and 7 bases respectively, with 13 bases between them. Germline-derived CDR1 and CDR2 are SGHVS and FNYEAQ. The chain's CDR3 is CASSSGKEEQYF. The DNA for the CDR3 is TGTGCCAGCAGTAGCGGCAAGGAGGAGCAGTACTTC.

The chain uses TRBV19 and TRBJ1-2, with D perhaps TRBD1 (6 bases). V gave up 7 bases and J gave up 8 bases, with 11 bases separating them. The CDR3 contains 11 residues. In germline, CDR1 is LNHDA, CDR2 SQIVND (reference sequence). CDR3 loop: CASIQGEGYTF. For the CDR3, the DNA is TGTGCCAGTATACAGGGTGAAGGCTACACCTTC. The complete variable domain, with remaining parts taken from reference TRBV19 and TRBJ1-2, reads DGGITQSPKYLFRKEGQNVTLSCEQNLNHDAMYWYRQDPGQGLRLIYYSQIVNDFQKGDIAEGYSVSREKKESFPLTVTSAQKNPTAFYLCASIQGEGYTFGSGTRLTVV.

This sequence joins TRBV28 and TRBJ1-5; D not certain. Germline V gene data show CDR1 as MDHEN and CDR2 as SYDVKM. V was pared by 8 bases and J by 6 bases, with 5 bases between. The CDR3 runs 10 residues. The CDR3 coding sequence is TGTGCCAGCGGCCTTCAGCCCCAGCATTTT. Its protein product is CASGLQPQHF.

The chain employs TRBV5-4 and TRBJ2-2; tentatively, D is TRBD2 (6 bases). The CDR3 length is 14 residues. Germline loops: CDR1 SGHNT, CDR2 YYREEE (reference sequence). V lost 1 base and J 6 bases, leaving 10 bases between the germline ends. The CDR3 region has the DNA TGTGCCAGCAGCTTGCTGGGAGGCCCCGGGGAGCTGTTTTTT. Its protein product is CASSLLGGPGELFF.

The chain couples TRBV9 to TRBJ1-3; no clear D. The germline gives CDR1 SGDLS, CDR2 YYNGEE. The CDR3 is made up of 14 amino acids. The V and J ends lost 0 bases and 4 bases respectively, with 8 bases between them. CDR3 sequence (DNA): TGTGCCAGCAGCGTAGACCCGGAGGGAAACACCATATATTTT. Its translation is CASSVDPEGNTIYF.

The V gene is TRBV18, the J gene TRBJ1-5; TRBD1 aligns across 10 bases. Per germline, CDR1 KGHSH and CDR2 LQKENI. The CDR3 contains 15 residues. The V segment lost 3 bases and the J segment 5 bases; nucleotides outside the gene matches: 4. In nucleotides, the CDR3 is TGTGCCAGCTCACCGGGGACAGGGGTAGATCAGCCCCAGCATTTT. Residues: CASSPGTGVDQPQHF. Full variable domain (missing parts from reference TRBV18 and TRBJ1-5): NAGVMQNPRHLVRRRGQEARLRCSPMKGHSHVYWYRQLPEEGLKFMVYLQKENIIDESGMPKERFSAEFPKEGPSILRIQQVVRGDSAAYFCASSPGTGVDQPQHFGDGTRLSIL.

The gene calls are TRBV5-4 and TRBJ2-7; D gene uncertain. Germline-derived CDR1 and CDR2 are SGHNT and YYREEE (reference sequence). This CDR3 comprises 14 residues. V was clipped by 1 base and J by 3 bases, with 11 bases between them. CDR3 sequence: CASSLSGQLYEQYF. In DNA, the CDR3 is TGTGCCAGCAGCTTGTCGGGTCAACTCTACGAGCAGTACTTC.

The genes are TRBV6-5 and TRBJ1-2; D is ambiguous. Per the germline V gene, CDR1 is MNHEY and CDR2 is SVGAGI. Trimming shortened V by 0 bases and J by 4 bases, and 9 bases separated the two germline ends. The CDR3 runs 14 residues. CDR3 nucleotide sequence: TGTGCCAGCAGTTACTCGAGAGGCCGCTATGGCTACACCTTC. Its protein is CASSYSRGRYGYTF.

This rearrangement joins TRBV6-6 to TRBJ1-1; TRBD1 might be the D (6 bases). This CDR3 has 14 amino acids. Trimming stripped 7 bases from V and 1 base from J, with 13 bases between. Germline V gives CDR1 MNHNY, CDR2 SVGAGI (reference sequence). CDR3 amino acids: CASTPTGKNTEAFF. The CDR3 DNA sequence: TGTGCCAGCACCCCGACAGGAAAGAACACTGAAGCTTTCTTT.

This chain uses TRBV6-5 with TRBJ1-4; TRBD1 might be the D (5 bases). Trimming left V 0 bases short and J 3 bases short, with 11 bases between. The CDR3 length is 16 residues. The V gene's germline CDR1 is MNHEY and CDR2 SVGAGI. CDR3 DNA sequence: TGTGCCAGCAGTTACTCTGGTGCAGGGTCTAATGAAAAACTGTTTTTT. This sequence encodes CASSYSGAGSNEKLFF.

The chain is built from TRBV6-6 and TRBJ1-1, with D tentatively TRBD1 (6 bases). This CDR3 has 13 amino acids. Trimming took off 3 bases at V and 7 bases at J, with 12 bases between the two ends. The germline V gene encodes CDR1 MNHNY and CDR2 SVGAGI (reference sequence). CDR3 DNA: TGTGCCAGCAGTTATTCCAGGGGTAGTGAAGCTTTCTTT. It translates to CASSYSRGSEAFF.

The gene calls are TRBV9 and TRBJ2-2; 7 nucleotides line up with TRBD1. The CDR3 extends over 15 amino acids. Germline V gives CDR1 SGDLS, CDR2 YYNGEE. The V gene end was trimmed by 4 bases and the J gene end by 1 base; junction bases not matched to a gene: 4. CDR3 residues: CASSPRTGNTGELFF. Written as DNA, the CDR3 is TGTGCCAGCAGCCCCCGGACAGGGAACACCGGGGAGCTGTTTTTT.